The present TCR beta chain was sequenced within a study of response to subunit inactivated influenza vaccine. The study, taken as a whole, reports: Authors proposed each seasonal influenza vaccination draws in few new T cells.

Concerning this clonotype itself: The target antigen is unknown.

The V end lost 5 bases, the J end lost 0 bases, and 11 bases lay between the germline ends. The V gene's germline CDR1 is SGHTA and CDR2 FQGNSA. The length of the CDR3 is 15 residues. TCRdb independently ran MiXCR on the RT-PCR reads; one entry per CDR3 protein. The profile shows a few hundred thousand distinct CDR3 sequences, around 22% of them singletons. The chain uses TRBV7-2 and TRBJ1-3, with a weak D call TRBD1 (6 bases). This TCR was recovered from a man aged 50-75 years who received an inactivated influenza vaccine. Here the sequenced sample was PBMCs from blood, taken roughly 20 months after vaccination. CDR3 region: CASSARTVSGNTIYF. The CDR3 DNA reads TGTGCCAGCAGCGCAAGGACAGTCTCTGGAAACACCATATATTTT.